The clone carrying this T cell receptor beta chain has more than one count but fewer than ten. Its specificity is not known. These data are taken from a study of immune evolution from preneoplasia to lung adenocarcinoma. Broader study findings: Top clone share appeared to fall from AAH through AIS, MIA, adenocarcinoma.

Sequenced by immunoSEQ multiplex PCR; TCRdb stores in-frame clones only, minus some. Among about 41,000 clones listed, over 75% were seen once. This TCR was recovered from a person between 55 and 69 years old with lung adenocarcinoma. Sequencing was done on a sample of FFPE invasive lung adenocarcinoma tissue.

This CDR3 reads CASSSTFGTVQETQYF. The CDR3 bases are TGTGCCAGCAGCTCCACTTTTGGGACAGTCCAAGAGACCCAGTACTTC. The chain links TRBV11-2 to TRBJ2-5, with 7 bases that match TRBD1. Germline CDR1 and CDR2: SGHAT and FQNNGV. The CDR3 has 16 amino acids. V shed 4 bases, J shed 1 base, and the junction held 9 bases outside the gene matches.